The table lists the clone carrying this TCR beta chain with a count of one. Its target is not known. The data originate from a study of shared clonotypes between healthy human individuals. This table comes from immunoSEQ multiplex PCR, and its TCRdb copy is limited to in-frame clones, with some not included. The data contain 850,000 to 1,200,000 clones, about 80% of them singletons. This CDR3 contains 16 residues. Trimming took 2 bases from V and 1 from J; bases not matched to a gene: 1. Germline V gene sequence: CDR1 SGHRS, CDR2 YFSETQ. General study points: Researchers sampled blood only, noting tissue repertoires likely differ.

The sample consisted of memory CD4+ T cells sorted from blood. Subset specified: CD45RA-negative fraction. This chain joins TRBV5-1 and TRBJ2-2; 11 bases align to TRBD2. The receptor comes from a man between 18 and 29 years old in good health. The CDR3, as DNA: TGCGCCAGCAGCTTCGGACTAGCGGGGAACACCGGGGAGCTGTTTTTT. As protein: CASSFGLAGNTGELFF.